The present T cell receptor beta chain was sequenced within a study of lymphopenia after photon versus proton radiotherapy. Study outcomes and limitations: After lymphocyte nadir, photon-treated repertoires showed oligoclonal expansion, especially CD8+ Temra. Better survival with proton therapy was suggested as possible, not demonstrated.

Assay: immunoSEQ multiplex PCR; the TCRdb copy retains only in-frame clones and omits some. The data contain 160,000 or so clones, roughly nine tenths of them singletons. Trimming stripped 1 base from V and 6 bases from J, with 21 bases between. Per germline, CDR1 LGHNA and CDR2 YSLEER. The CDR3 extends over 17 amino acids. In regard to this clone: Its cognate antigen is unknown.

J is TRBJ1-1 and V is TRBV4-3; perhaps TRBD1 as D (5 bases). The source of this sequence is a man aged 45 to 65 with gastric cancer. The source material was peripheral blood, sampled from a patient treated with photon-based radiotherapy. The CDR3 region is CASSQGVGTNLIPEAFF. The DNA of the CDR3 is TGCGCCAGCAGCCAAGGGGTCGGGACGAATTTAATCCCTGAAGCTTTCTTT.